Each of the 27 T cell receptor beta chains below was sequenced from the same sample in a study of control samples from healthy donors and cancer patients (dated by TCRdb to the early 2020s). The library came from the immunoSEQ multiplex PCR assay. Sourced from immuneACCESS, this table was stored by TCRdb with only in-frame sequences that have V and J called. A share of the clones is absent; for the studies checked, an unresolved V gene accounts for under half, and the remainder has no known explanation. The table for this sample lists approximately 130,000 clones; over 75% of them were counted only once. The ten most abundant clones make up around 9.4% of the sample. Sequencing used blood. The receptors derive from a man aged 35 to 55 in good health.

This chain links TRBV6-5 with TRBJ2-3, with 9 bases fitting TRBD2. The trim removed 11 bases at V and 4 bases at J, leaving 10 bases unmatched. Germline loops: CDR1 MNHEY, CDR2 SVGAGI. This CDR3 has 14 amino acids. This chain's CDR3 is CAGQSGGWADTQYF. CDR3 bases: TGTGCCGGACAAAGCGGGGGGTGGGCAGATACGCAGTATTTT.

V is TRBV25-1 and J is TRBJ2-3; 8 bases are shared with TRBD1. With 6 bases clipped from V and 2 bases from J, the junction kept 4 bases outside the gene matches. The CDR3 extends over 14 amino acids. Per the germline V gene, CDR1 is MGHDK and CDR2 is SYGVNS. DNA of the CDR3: TGTGCCAGCAGAAGACAGGGGCACACAGATACGCAGTATTTT. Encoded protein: CASRRQGHTDTQYF.

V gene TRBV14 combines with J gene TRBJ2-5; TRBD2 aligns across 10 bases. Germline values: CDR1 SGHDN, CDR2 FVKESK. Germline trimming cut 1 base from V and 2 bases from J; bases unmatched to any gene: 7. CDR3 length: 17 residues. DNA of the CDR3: TGTGCCAGCAGCCAAGTTCCTAGCGGGGGTTCTCAAGAGACCCAGTACTTC. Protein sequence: CASSQVPSGGSQETQYF. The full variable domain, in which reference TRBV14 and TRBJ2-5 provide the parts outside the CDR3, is EAGVTQFPSHSVIEKGQTVTLRCDPISGHDNLYWYRRVMGKEIKFLLHFVKESKQDESGMPNNRFLAERTGGTYSTLKVQPAELEDSGVYFCASSQVPSGGSQETQYFGPGTRLLVL.

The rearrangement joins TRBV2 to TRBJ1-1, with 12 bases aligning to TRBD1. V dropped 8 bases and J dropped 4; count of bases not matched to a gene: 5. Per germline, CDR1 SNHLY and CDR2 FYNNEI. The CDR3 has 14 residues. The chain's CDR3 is CASGGQGAITEAFF. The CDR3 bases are TGTGCCAGCGGGGGACAGGGGGCGATCACTGAAGCTTTCTTT.

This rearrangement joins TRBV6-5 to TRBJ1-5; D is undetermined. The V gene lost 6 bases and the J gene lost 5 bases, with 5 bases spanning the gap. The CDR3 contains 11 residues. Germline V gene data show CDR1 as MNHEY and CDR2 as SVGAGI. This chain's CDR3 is CASSLYQPQHF. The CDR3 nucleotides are TGTGCCAGCAGCCTATATCAGCCCCAGCATTTT.

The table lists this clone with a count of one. CDR3 nucleotide sequence: TGTGCCAGCAGTTACAAGGGGGCTAGCACAGATACGCAGTATTTT. It codes for CASSYKGASTDTQYF. The V gene is TRBV6-6, the J gene TRBJ2-3; TRBD1 matches 7 bases. V shed 2 bases and J 0 bases; nucleotides not matched to a gene: 2. Germline values: CDR1 MNHNY, CDR2 SVGAGI (reference sequence). This CDR3 region has 15 residues.

For the CDR3, the DNA is TGTGCCAGCAGCTCTCGACAGGGGGCCCCCTATGGCTACACCTTC. This codes for CASSSRQGAPYGYTF. The gene calls are TRBV5-4 and TRBJ1-2, with 10 nucleotides matching TRBD1. The CDR3 length is 15 residues. The germline gives CDR1 SGHNT, CDR2 YYREEE (reference sequence). The ends lost 3 bases at V and 4 bases at J; junction bases unmatched: 6.

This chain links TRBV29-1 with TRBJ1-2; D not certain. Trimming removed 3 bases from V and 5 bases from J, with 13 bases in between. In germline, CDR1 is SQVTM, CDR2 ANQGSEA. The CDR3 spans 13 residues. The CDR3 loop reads CSVETLGRYGYTF. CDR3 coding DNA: TGCAGCGTTGAGACCCTCGGGAGATATGGCTACACCTTC. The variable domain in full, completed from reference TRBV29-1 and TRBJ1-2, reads SAVISQKPSRDICQRGTSLTIQCQVDSQVTMMFWYRQQPGQSLTLIATANQGSEATYESGFVIDKFPISRPNLTFSTLTVSNMSPEDSSIYLCSVETLGRYGYTFGSGTRLTVV.

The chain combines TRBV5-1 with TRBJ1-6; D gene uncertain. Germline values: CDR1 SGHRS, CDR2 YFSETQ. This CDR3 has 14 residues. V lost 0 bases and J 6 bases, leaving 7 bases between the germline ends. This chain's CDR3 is CASSLVVGNSPLHF. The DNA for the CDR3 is TGCGCCAGCAGCTTGGTCGTCGGTAATTCACCCCTCCACTTT.

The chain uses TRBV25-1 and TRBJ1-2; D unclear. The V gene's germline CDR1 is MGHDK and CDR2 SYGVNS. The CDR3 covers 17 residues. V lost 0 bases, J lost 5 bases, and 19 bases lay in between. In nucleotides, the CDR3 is TGTGCCAGCAGTGAATATTTCCTTTATGGACGGCAGTATGGCTACACCTTC. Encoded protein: CASSEYFLYGRQYGYTF.

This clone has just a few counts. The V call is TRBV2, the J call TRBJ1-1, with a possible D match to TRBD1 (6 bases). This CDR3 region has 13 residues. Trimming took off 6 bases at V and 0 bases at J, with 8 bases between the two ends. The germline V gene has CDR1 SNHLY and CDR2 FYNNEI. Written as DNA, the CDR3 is TGTGCCAGCAGGGACAGCATGAACACTGAAGCTTTCTTT. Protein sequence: CASRDSMNTEAFF.

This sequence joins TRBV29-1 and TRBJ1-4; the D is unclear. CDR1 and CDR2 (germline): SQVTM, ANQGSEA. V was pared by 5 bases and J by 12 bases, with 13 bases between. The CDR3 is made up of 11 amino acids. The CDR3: CSVRILLELFF. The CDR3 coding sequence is TGCAGCGTTAGGATCCTTTTAGAACTGTTTTTT.

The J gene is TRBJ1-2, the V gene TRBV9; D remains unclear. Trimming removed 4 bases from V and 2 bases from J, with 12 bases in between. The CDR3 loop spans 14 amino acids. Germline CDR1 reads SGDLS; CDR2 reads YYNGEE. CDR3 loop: CASSLAPGNYGYTF. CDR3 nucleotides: TGTGCCAGCAGCCTTGCCCCGGGGAACTATGGCTACACCTTC.

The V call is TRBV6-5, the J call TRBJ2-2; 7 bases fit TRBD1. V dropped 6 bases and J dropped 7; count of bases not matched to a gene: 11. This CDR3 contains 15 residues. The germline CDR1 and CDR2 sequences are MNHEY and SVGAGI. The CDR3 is CASSSLRGQDGELFF. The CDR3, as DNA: TGTGCCAGCAGCTCCCTAAGGGGGCAGGACGGGGAGCTGTTTTTT.

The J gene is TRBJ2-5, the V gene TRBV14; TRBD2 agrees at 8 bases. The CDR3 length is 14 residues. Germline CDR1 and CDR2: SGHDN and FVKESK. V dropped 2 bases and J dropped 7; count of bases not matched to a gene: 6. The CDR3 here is CASSQSPGGPTQYF. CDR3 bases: TGTGCCAGCAGCCAATCACCGGGGGGGCCGACCCAGTACTTC.

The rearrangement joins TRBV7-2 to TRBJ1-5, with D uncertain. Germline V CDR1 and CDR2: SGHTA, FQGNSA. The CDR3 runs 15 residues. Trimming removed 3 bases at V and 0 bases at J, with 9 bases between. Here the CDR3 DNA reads TGTGCCAGCAGCTTTGGCGGAGGTAGCAATCAGCCCCAGCATTTT. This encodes CASSFGGGSNQPQHF.

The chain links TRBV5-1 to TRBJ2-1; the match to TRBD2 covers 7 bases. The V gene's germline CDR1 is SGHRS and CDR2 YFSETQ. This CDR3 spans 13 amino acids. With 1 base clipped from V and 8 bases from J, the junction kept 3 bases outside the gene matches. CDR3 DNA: TGCGCCAGCAGCTTGCGGGGGGATGATGAGCAGTTCTTC. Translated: CASSLRGDDEQFF.

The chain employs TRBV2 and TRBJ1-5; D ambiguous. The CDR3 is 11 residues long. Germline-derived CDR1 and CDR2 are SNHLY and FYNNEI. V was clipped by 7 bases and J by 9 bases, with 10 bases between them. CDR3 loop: CASTAGWPQHF. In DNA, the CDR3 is TGTGCCAGCACTGCAGGTTGGCCCCAGCATTTT.

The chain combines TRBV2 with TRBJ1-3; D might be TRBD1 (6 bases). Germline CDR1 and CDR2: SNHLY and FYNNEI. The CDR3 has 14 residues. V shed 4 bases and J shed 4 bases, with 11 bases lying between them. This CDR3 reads CASSGGAKGNTIYF. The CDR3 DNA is TGTGCCAGCAGTGGGGGGGCGAAGGGAAACACCATATATTTT.

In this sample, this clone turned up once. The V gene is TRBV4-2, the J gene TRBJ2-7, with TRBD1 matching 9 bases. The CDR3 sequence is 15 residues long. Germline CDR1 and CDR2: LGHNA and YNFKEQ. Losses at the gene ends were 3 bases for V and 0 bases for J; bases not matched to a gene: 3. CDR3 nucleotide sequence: TGTGCCAGCAGCCAGCTACAGGGGGCCTCCTACGAGCAGTACTTC. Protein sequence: CASSQLQGASYEQYF.

The CDR3 spells CASSPGLTSNNEQFF. The CDR3 nucleotides are TGTGCCAGCTCACCGGGACTCACCTCTAACAATGAGCAGTTCTTC. The chain combines TRBV6-6 with TRBJ2-1, with a weak D call TRBD2 (6 bases). Per germline, CDR1 MNHNY and CDR2 SVGAGI (reference sequence). Trimming cost V 8 bases and J 5 bases, with 19 bases left between them. The CDR3 has 15 residues.

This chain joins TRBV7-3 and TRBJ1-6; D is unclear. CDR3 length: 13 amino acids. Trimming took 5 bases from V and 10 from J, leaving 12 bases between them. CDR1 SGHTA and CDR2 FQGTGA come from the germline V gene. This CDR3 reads CASSSIGNSPLHF. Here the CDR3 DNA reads TGTGCCAGCAGCAGCATCGGGAACTCACCCCTCCACTTT.

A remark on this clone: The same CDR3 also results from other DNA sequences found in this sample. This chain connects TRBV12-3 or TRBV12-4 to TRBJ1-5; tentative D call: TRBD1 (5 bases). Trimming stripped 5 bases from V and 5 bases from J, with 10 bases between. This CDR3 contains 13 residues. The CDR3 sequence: CASSQQGDQPQHF. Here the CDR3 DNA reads TGTGCCAGCAGTCAGCAGGGAGATCAGCCCCAGCATTTT.

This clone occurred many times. The CDR3 spells CASSLGDLSDTQYF. The CDR3 DNA reads TGCGCCAGCAGCTTGGGGGACCTCTCGGATACGCAGTATTTT. V usage is TRBV5-1 and J usage is TRBJ2-3; D tentatively reads TRBD1 or TRBD2 (5 bases each). Trimming removed 0 bases from V and 6 bases from J, with 11 bases in between. Germline V lookup: CDR1 SGHRS, CDR2 YFSETQ. The CDR3 covers 14 residues. Looking up the rest from reference TRBV5-1 and TRBJ2-3 gives the full variable domain: KAGVTQTPRYLIKTRGQQVTLSCSPISGHRSVSWYQQTPGQGLQFLFEYFSETQRNKGNFPGRFSGRQFSNSRSEMNVSTLELGDSALYLCASSLGDLSDTQYFGPGTRLTVL.

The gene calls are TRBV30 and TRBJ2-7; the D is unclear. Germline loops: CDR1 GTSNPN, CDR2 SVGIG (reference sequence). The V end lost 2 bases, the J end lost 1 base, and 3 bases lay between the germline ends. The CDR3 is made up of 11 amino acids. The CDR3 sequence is CAWSQSYEQYF. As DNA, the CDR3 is TGTGCCTGGAGTCAATCCTACGAGCAGTACTTC.

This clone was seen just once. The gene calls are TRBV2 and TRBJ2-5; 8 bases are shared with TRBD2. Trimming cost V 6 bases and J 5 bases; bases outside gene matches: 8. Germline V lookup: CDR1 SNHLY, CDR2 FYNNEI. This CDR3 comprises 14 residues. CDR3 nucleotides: TGTGCCAGCAGAGAAAGCGGGGGCGGGGAGACCCAGTACTTC. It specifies CASRESGGGETQYF.

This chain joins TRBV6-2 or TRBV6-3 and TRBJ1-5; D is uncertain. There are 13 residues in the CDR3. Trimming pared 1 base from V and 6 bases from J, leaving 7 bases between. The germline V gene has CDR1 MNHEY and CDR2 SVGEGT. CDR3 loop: CASSYYQGQPQHF. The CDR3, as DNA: TGTGCCAGCAGTTACTATCAAGGTCAGCCCCAGCATTTT.